The clone carrying this T cell receptor beta chain came up a few times. Trimming pared 2 bases from V and 1 base from J, leaving 12 bases between. The length of the CDR3 is 15 residues. Germline CDR1 and CDR2: MGHRA and YSYEKL. The data derive from a study of regulatory T cells in long-lasting Graves disease. Building the TCR beta libraries relied on iRepertoire HTBI primers, and CDR3 regions underwent Arm-PCR. TCRdb redid the calling of the multiplex PCR reads with MiXCR, one entry per CDR3 protein. The repertoire holds some 370,000 distinct CDR3 sequences, with 10% to 15% as singletons. Time point here: newly diagnosed GD, antithyroid drugs for less than 3 months. RNA extracted from PBMCs served as the sequencing template. Clinicians diagnosed Graves' disease using American Thyroid Association guidelines. This sample was shared with a second study, whose subject was T cells in Graves' hyperthyroidism and ophthalmopathy.

Material: peripheral blood mononuclear cells (PBMCs), obtained at new diagnosis, from a patient treated with antithyroid drugs. The chain has TRBV4-1 and TRBJ2-7; D is undetermined. The receptor's source is a woman aged 18 to 35 with Graves disease. The DNA for the CDR3 is TGCGCCAGCAGCCAATTAGGGCGCGAATCCTACGAGCAGTACTTC. The encoded protein is CASSQLGRESYEQYF.